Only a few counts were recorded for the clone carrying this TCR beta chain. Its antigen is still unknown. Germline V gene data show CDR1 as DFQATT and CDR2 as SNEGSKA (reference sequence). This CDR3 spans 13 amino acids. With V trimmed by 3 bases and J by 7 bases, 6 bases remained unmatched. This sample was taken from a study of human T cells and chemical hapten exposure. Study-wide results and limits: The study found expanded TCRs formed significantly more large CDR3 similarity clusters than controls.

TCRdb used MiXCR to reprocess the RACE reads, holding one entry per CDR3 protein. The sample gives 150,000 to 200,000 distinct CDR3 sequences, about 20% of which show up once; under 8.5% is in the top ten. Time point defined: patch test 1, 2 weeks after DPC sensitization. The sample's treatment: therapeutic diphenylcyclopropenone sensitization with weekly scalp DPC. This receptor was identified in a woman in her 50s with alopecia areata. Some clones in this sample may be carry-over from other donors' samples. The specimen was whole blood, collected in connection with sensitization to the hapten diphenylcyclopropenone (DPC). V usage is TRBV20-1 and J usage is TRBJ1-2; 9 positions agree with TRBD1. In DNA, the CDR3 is TGCAGTGCTAGGACAGGGGGGGGTAGTGGCTACACCTTC. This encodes CSARTGGGSGYTF.